This section outlines one T cell receptor beta chain sequence together with its context. This sample is drawn from a study of blood T cell repertoires in COVID-19. Study-wide context: Samples taken during acute and convalescent COVID-19 were collected in the United States, Italy and Spain.

Sequencing was performed with immunoSEQ multiplex PCR; in TCRdb, only in-frame clones are kept and a portion is missing. The profile shows 150,000 or so clones, about nine tenths of them singletons. This CDR3 has 15 amino acids. Trimming at V came to 5 bases and at J to 8 bases, leaving 6 bases not matched to a gene. Germline V gives CDR1 SGHAT, CDR2 FQNNGV. Sequenced sample: peripheral blood. The chain employs TRBV11-2 and TRBJ1-4, with 12 nucleotides matching TRBD1. The clonotype originates from a man aged 30 to 45 with COVID-19, enrolled during active disease. The CDR3 is CASSLRDRGLEKLFF. The CDR3 DNA reads as TGTGCCAGCAGCCTCCGGGACAGGGGGCTAGAAAAACTGTTTTTT.